The clone carrying this TCR beta chain was seen repeatedly, ten times or more. Antigen specificity is unknown. Sample time point: newly diagnosed GD, antithyroid drugs for less than 3 months. The TCR library was made from RNA extracted from PBMCs. The record originates from a study of regulatory T cells in long-lasting Graves disease. Study results and limitations: The study found lower TCR diversity in persistent Graves' patients than in newly diagnosed ones. Peripheral blood, not thyroid tissue, was the sole material studied.

Germline V gene sequence: CDR1 SGHAT, CDR2 FQNNGV. Trimming pared 4 bases from V and 10 bases from J, leaving 26 bases between. This CDR3 has 17 amino acids. Relying on iRepertoire HTBI primers and Arm-PCR of CDR3 regions, the team built TCR beta libraries. TCRdb re-analysed the multiplex PCR reads in MiXCR, keeping a single row per CDR3 protein. Of 360,000 or so distinct CDR3 sequences in the sample, over 15% were seen once. The data also belong to a second study, concerning T cells in Graves' hyperthyroidism and ophthalmopathy.

The J gene is TRBJ2-1, the V gene TRBV11-2; D is possibly TRBD1 (5 bases). The sample here was peripheral blood mononuclear cells (PBMCs), taken at new diagnosis, from a patient treated with antithyroid drugs. This sequence originates from a middle-aged man with Graves disease. The CDR3 loop is CASSSPRWQGSFSEQFF. For the CDR3, the DNA is TGTGCCAGCAGCTCCCCGCGGTGGCAGGGCTCTTTCTCCGAGCAGTTCTTC. Filled out from reference TRBV11-2 and TRBJ2-1, the complete variable domain reads EAGVAQSPRYKIIEKRQSVAFWCNPISGHATLYWYQQILGQGPKLLIQFQNNGVVDDSQLPKDRFSAERLKGVDSTLKIQPAKLEDSAVYLCASSSPRWQGSFSEQFFGPGTRLTVL.